The TCR beta chain described here comes from a study of cytomegalovirus exposure and HLA in healthy donors. Broader study findings: CMV serostatus was the only recorded immune exposure for donors. Based on reports, TCR beta sequences accurately predicted HLA-A and HLA-B alleles for most subjects. Previous analysis showed most TCR beta V segments were productive about 87% or about 30% of the time. Likely technical artifact: a cluster of highly shared sequence variants.

Trimming pared 3 bases from V and 2 bases from J, leaving 13 bases between. The CDR3 spans 15 residues. Germline V gives CDR1 SEHNR, CDR2 FQNEAQ (reference sequence). Researchers ran the PCR with 60 Vbeta and 13 Jbeta primers. Clones were read by immunoSEQ multiplex PCR, and TCRdb kept only the in-frame ones, dropping some. The sample comprises some 32,000 clones, about 83% of which are singletons, and 2.7% rests with the top ten. A note on this clone: The antigen remains unidentified.

The chain carries TRBV7-9 and TRBJ2-5; the D gene is possibly TRBD2 (6 bases). The sequenced material came from PBMCs. The clonotype originates from a boy younger than 18 in good health and CMV-seronegative. The CDR3 protein is CASSFTGVTQETQYF. As DNA, the CDR3 is TGTGCCAGCAGCTTTACGGGGGTTACTCAAGAGACCCAGTACTTC.